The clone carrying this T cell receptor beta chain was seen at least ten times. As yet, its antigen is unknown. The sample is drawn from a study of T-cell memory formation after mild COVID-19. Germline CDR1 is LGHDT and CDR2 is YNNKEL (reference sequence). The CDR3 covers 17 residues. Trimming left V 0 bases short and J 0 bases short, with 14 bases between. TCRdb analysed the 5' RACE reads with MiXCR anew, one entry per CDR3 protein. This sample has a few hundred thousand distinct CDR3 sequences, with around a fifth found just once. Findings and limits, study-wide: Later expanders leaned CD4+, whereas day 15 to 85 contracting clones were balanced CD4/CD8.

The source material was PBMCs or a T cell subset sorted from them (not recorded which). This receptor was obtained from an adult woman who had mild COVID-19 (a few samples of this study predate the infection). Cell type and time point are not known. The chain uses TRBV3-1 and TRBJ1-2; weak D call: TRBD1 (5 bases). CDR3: CASSQDAGMDSNYGYTF. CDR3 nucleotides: TGTGCCAGCAGCCAAGATGCAGGGATGGATTCTAACTATGGCTACACCTTC.